Given below is one TCR beta chain in context. Its antigen is currently unknown. The table came from immunoSEQ multiplex PCR; TCRdb's copy has only in-frame clones and leaves some out. The sample lists 300,000 to 350,000 clones; roughly 88% were seen once. Noted treatment: roughly 19 received Ad26.COV2.S at low or high dose, single or two shots; about 5 received placebo; per-sample allocation not given. The samples date from day 63 after the first vaccine or placebo injection. The V gene's germline CDR1 is PRHDT and CDR2 FYEKMQ (reference sequence). Trimming at V came to 0 bases and at J to 8 bases, leaving 1 base not matched to a gene. The CDR3 loop spans 13 amino acids. These data originate in a study of Ad26.COV2.S vaccination and SARS-CoV-2 variants. Whole-study results and caveats: People who got the vaccine or the placebo had similar non-spike TCR breadth.

The input for sequencing was peripheral blood, taken in a trial of Ad26.COV2.S vaccine versus placebo. The clonotype was recovered from a person aged 18 to 59 who received the Ad26.COV2.S COVID-19 vaccine or a placebo. The rearrangement uses TRBV13 and TRBJ2-1; the match to TRBD2 covers 7 bases. The CDR3 reads CASSLGAGDEQFF. CDR3 nucleotide sequence: TGTGCCAGCAGCTTAGGTGCGGGAGATGAGCAGTTCTTC.